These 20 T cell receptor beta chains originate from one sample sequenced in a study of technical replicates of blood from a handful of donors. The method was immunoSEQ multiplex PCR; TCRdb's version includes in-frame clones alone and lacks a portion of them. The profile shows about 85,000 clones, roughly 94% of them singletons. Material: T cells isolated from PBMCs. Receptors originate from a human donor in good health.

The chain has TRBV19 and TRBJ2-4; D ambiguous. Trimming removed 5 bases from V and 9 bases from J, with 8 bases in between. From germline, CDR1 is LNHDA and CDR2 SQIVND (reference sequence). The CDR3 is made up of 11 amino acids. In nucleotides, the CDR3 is TGTGCCAGTAGTGAAACAAGCATTCAGTACTTC. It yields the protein CASSETSIQYF.

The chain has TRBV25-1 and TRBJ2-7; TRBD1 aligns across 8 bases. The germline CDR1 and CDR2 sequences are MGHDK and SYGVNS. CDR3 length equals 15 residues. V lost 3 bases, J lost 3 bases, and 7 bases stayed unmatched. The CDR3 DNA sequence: TGTGCCAGCAGTGATTGGGGGACAGGAAACTACGAGCAGTACTTC. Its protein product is CASSDWGTGNYEQYF.

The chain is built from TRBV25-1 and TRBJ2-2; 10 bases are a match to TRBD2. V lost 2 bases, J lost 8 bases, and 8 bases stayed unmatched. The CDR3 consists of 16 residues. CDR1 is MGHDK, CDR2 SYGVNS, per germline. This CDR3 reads CASSEGLAGELGELFF. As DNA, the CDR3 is TGTGCCAGCAGTGAAGGGCTAGCGGGAGAGTTGGGGGAGCTGTTTTTT.

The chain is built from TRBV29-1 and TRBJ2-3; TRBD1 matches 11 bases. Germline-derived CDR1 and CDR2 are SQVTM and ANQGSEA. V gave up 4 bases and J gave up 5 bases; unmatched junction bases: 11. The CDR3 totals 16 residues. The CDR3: CSVVNEDRGPVDTQYF. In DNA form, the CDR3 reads TGCAGCGTTGTCAATGAGGACAGGGGGCCGGTAGATACGCAGTATTTT.

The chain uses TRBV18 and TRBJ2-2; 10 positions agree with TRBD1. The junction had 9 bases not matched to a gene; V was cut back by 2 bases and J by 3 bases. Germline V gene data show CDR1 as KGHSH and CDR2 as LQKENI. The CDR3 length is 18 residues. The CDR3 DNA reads TGTGCCAGCTCACCATTCTCGGTTGGGACAGGGGACACCGGGGAGCTGTTTTTT. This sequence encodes CASSPFSVGTGDTGELFF.

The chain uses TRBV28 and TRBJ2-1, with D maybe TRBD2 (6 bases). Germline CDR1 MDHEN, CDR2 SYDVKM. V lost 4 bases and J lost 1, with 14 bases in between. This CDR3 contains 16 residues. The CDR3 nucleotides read TGTGCCAGCAGTTCCAGTCTAGCGCGATCCTACAATGAGCAGTTCTTC. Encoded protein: CASSSSLARSYNEQFF. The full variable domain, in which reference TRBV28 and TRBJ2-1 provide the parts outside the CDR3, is DVKVTQSSRYLVKRTGEKVFLECVQDMDHENMFWYRQDPGLGLRLIYFSYDVKMKEKGDIPEGYSVSREKKERFSLILESASTNQTSMYLCASSSSLARSYNEQFFGPGTRLTVL.

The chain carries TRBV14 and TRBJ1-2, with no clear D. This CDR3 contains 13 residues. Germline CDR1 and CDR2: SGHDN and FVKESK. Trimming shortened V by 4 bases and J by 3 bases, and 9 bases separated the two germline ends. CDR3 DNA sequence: TGTGCCAGCAGCCCGCTTCGGGACTATGGCTACACCTTC. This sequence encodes CASSPLRDYGYTF. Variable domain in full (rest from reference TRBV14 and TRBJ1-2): EAGVTQFPSHSVIEKGQTVTLRCDPISGHDNLYWYRRVMGKEIKFLLHFVKESKQDESGMPNNRFLAERTGGTYSTLKVQPAELEDSGVYFCASSPLRDYGYTFGSGTRLTVV.

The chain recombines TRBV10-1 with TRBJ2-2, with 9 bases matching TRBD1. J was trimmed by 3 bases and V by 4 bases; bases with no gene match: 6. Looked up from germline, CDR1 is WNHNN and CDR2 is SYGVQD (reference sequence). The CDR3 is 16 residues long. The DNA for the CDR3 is TGCGCCAGCAGTGCGAGGGGACAGGGATACACCGGGGAGCTGTTTTTT. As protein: CASSARGQGYTGELFF.

DNA of the CDR3: TGTGCCAGCAGCTACTACAGGGTTTACTCACCCCTCCACTTT. Protein: CASSYYRVYSPLHF. This rearrangement joins TRBV5-6 to TRBJ1-6; D possibly corresponds to TRBD1 (6 bases). The V gene lost 3 bases and the J gene lost 10 bases, with 14 bases spanning the gap. Germline loops: CDR1 SGHDT, CDR2 YYEEEE. This CDR3 is 14 amino acids long.

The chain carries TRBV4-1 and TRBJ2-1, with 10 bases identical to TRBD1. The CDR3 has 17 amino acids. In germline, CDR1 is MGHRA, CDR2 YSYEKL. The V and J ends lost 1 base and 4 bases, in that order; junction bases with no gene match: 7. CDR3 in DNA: TGCGCCAGCAGCCAAGCCCTTCGACAGGGGGCTTACAATGAGCAGTTCTTC. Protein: CASSQALRQGAYNEQFF.

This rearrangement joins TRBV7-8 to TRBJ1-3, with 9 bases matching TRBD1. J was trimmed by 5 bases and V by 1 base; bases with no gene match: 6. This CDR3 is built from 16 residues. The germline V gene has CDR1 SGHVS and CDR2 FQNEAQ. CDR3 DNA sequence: TGTGCCAGCAGCTTAGAACAGGGGGCTGGTAGAAACACCATATATTTT. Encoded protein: CASSLEQGAGRNTIYF.

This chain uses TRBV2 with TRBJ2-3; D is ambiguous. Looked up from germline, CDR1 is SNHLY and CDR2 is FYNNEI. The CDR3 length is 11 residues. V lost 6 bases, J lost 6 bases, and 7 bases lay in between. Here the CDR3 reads CASSYFDTQYF. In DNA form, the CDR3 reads TGTGCCAGCAGCTACTTCGATACGCAGTATTTT.

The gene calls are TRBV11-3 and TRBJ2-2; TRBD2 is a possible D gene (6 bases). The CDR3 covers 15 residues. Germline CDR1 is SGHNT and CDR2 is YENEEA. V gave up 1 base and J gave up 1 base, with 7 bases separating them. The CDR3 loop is CASSLVGGNTGELFF. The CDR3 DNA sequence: TGTGCCAGCAGCTTAGTGGGGGGGAACACCGGGGAGCTGTTTTTT.

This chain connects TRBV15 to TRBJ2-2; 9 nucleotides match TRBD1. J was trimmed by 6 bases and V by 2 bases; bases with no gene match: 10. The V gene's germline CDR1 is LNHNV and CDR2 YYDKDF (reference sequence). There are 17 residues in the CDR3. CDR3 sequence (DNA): TGTGCCACCAGCAGAAAATCCGGGACAGGGAAGTCCGGGGAGCTGTTTTTT. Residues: CATSRKSGTGKSGELFF.

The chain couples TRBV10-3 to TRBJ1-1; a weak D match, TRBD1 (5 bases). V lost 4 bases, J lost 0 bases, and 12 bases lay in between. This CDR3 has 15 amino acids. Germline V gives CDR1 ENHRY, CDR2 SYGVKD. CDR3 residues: CAISAEGALNTEAFF. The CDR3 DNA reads TGTGCCATCAGTGCTGAAGGGGCCCTGAACACTGAAGCTTTCTTT.

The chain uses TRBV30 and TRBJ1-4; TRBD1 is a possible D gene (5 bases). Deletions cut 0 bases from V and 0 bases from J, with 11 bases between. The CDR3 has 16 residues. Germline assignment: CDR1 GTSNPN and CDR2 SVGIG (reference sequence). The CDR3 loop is CAWSVKGSSTNEKLFF. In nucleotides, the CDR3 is TGTGCCTGGAGTGTAAAGGGGTCGTCAACTAATGAAAAACTGTTTTTT.

CDR3 sequence reads: CASGPGQGYNEQFF. CDR3 DNA: TGCGCCTCCGGACCGGGACAGGGCTACAATGAGCAGTTCTTC. The chain links TRBV10-1 to TRBJ2-1; TRBD1 agrees at 9 bases. The J segment lost 3 bases and the V segment lost 11 bases, leaving 8 bases of the junction unmatched. CDR3 length: 14 residues. In germline, CDR1 is WNHNN, CDR2 SYGVQD (reference sequence).

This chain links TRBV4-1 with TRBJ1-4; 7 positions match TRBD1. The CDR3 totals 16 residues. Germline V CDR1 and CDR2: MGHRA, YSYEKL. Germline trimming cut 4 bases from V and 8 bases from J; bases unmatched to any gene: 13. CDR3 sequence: CASSLTKTGDGEKLFF. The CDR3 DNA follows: TGCGCCAGCAGCCTCACCAAAACAGGGGATGGAGAAAAACTGTTTTTT.

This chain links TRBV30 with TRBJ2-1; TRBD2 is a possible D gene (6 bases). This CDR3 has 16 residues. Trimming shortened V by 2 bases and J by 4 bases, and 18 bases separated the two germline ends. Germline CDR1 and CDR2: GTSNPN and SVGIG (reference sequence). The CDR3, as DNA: TGTGCCTGGAGTACCGGTCTCGCGGGACCTTACAATGAGCAGTTCTTC. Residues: CAWSTGLAGPYNEQFF.

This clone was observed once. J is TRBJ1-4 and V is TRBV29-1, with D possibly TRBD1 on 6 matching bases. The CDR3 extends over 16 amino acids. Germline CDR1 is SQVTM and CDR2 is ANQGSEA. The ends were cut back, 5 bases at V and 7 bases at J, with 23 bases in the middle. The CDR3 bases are TGCAGCGTTCGAAATGACACAGGGAGAAGTCGTGAAAAACTGTTTTTT. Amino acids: CSVRNDTGRSREKLFF. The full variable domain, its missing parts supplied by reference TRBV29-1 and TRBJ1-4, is SAVISQKPSRDICQRGTSLTIQCQVDSQVTMMFWYRQQPGQSLTLIATANQGSEATYESGFVIDKFPISRPNLTFSTLTVSNMSPEDSSIYLCSVRNDTGRSREKLFFGSGTQLSVL.